The rows below give T cell receptor beta chains drawn from one sample of a study of blood T cells in healthy people across ages. TCRdb re-analysed the 5' RACE reads in MiXCR, keeping a single row per CDR3 protein. The data show 600,000 or so distinct CDR3 sequences, roughly 48% seen once. The sequenced material came from blood. The receptors here all came from a man at least 80 years old in good health. Each CDR3 is given without its conserved first and last residue. The D gene is left open where the match is weak.

D gene: .; J gene: TRBJ2-1; V gene: TRBV7-9; CDR3 protein: ASSLEGIAYNEQF
D gene: TRBD2; J gene: TRBJ2-3; V gene: TRBV5-1; CDR3 protein: ASSDTGTLAGTDTQY
D gene: .; J gene: TRBJ1-1; V gene: TRBV11-2; CDR3 protein: ASSSTRLNTEAF
D gene: .; J gene: TRBJ2-1; V gene: TRBV5-1; CDR3 protein: ASSPVSGMSYNEQF
D gene: .; J gene: TRBJ2-2; V gene: TRBV9; CDR3 protein: ASSVTPNKNTGELF
D gene: TRBD2; J gene: TRBJ2-1; V gene: TRBV27; CDR3 protein: ASTPRLAGVRSYNEQF
D gene: .; J gene: TRBJ1-6; V gene: TRBV6-6; CDR3 protein: ASSYEGSYNSPLH
D gene: TRBD1; J gene: TRBJ2-6; V gene: TRBV2; CDR3 protein: ASSDPGQGPGANVLT
D gene: .; J gene: TRBJ2-1; V gene: TRBV20-1; CDR3 protein: SAPPERASYNEQF
D gene: .; J gene: TRBJ1-5; V gene: TRBV7-2; CDR3 protein: ASNAGGNQPQH
D gene: .; J gene: TRBJ2-2; V gene: TRBV20-1; CDR3 protein: SARTGANTGELF
D gene: .; J gene: TRBJ2-3; V gene: TRBV6-5; CDR3 protein: ASSYDGVNTDTQY
D gene: .; J gene: TRBJ2-5; V gene: TRBV15; CDR3 protein: ATSRGAGSDQETQY
D gene: .; J gene: TRBJ2-3; V gene: TRBV14; CDR3 protein: ASSQGRTQY
D gene: .; J gene: TRBJ2-3; V gene: TRBV9; CDR3 protein: ASSVDGVPADTQY
D gene: TRBD1; J gene: TRBJ2-5; V gene: TRBV5-1; CDR3 protein: ASSLGPTGFDETQY
D gene: .; J gene: .; V gene: TRBV4-3; CDR3 protein: ASSQDWDKRNEQY
D gene: TRBD1; J gene: TRBJ1-5; V gene: TRBV20-1; CDR3 protein: SALRTGTNQPQH
D gene: TRBD1; J gene: TRBJ1-5; V gene: TRBV3-1; CDR3 protein: ASSQGQGEQPQH
D gene: .; J gene: TRBJ2-6; V gene: TRBV27; CDR3 protein: ASSVRISSGANVLT
D gene: .; J gene: .; V gene: TRBV5-5; CDR3 protein: ASEGRTSPSYEQY
D gene: .; J gene: .; V gene: TRBV2; CDR3 protein: ASSWSSGHSYNEQY
D gene: TRBD1; J gene: TRBJ2-7; V gene: TRBV4-3; CDR3 protein: ASSQSRGGQGNSYEQY
D gene: .; J gene: TRBJ2-3; V gene: TRBV7-2; CDR3 protein: ASSLGPWGFGAGTDTQY
D gene: TRBD2; J gene: TRBJ2-5; V gene: TRBV7-2; CDR3 protein: ASSPGLAGGGETQY
D gene: .; J gene: TRBJ1-6; V gene: TRBV20-1; CDR3 protein: SAAGGLVGSPLH
D gene: .; J gene: TRBJ2-1; V gene: TRBV11-2; CDR3 protein: ASSLVRELDEQF
D gene: TRBD1; J gene: TRBJ2-1; V gene: TRBV28; CDR3 protein: ASGGQGLFNEQF
D gene: .; J gene: TRBJ2-6; V gene: TRBV27; CDR3 protein: ASSFRWGPSSTVRANVLT
D gene: .; J gene: TRBJ2-7; V gene: TRBV7-2; CDR3 protein: ASSLGGGLEVYEQY
D gene: .; J gene: TRBJ2-3; V gene: TRBV5-4; CDR3 protein: ASTPQWADTQY
D gene: .; J gene: TRBJ2-1; V gene: TRBV28; CDR3 protein: ASSSNRIAYNEQF
D gene: .; J gene: TRBJ2-1; V gene: TRBV11-1; CDR3 protein: ASSFPGADFPGNEQF
D gene: TRBD2; J gene: TRBJ2-7; V gene: TRBV13; CDR3 protein: ASSLTITSGRAPSYEQY
D gene: TRBD2; J gene: TRBJ2-3; V gene: TRBV7-2; CDR3 protein: ASSYRTSGTDTQY
D gene: .; J gene: .; V gene: TRBV20-1; CDR3 protein: SAPGLRGYEQY